Sequencing of this T cell receptor (beta chain) was carried out in a study of molecular identifiers for immune sequencing clone quantification. RNA fractions of 10%, 30% or 50% and roughly 19,000 to 1,000,000 sorted cells were the source of naive CD8 libraries. When naive CD8 T cells were sorted, they were gated as CD8+CD4-CCR7+CD45RA+. The CDR3 consists of 14 residues. The V gene's germline CDR1 is LGHNA and CDR2 YSLEER. V was clipped by 0 bases and J by 8 bases, with 11 bases between them. The sample holds one count of this clonotype. The antigen remains unidentified. A clone one base away is much larger, so this may be a read error. Study findings and constraints: Highly expanded clone sizes could end up underestimated if a barcode were shared by identical TCR molecules.

The use of previously described methods and listed TCR primers produced the bulk TCR libraries. TCRdb called the PCR reads again in MiXCR, with one record for every CDR3 protein. The sample includes about 640,000 distinct CDR3 sequences, less than 20% of them seen just once. The sequenced material came from naive CD8+ T cells from blood, with Jurkat cell RNA spiked in. Subset specified: FACS-sorted CD8+CD4-CCR7+CD45RA+ naive T cells. This sequence originates from a human donor in good health. Some libraries in this study had Jurkat cell RNA spiked in. The chain has TRBV4-3 and TRBJ2-1; D possibly corresponds to TRBD1 (5 bases). The CDR3 loop is CASSQDSWGDEQFF. Written as DNA, the CDR3 is TGCGCCAGCAGCCAAGACAGTTGGGGCGATGAGCAGTTCTTC.